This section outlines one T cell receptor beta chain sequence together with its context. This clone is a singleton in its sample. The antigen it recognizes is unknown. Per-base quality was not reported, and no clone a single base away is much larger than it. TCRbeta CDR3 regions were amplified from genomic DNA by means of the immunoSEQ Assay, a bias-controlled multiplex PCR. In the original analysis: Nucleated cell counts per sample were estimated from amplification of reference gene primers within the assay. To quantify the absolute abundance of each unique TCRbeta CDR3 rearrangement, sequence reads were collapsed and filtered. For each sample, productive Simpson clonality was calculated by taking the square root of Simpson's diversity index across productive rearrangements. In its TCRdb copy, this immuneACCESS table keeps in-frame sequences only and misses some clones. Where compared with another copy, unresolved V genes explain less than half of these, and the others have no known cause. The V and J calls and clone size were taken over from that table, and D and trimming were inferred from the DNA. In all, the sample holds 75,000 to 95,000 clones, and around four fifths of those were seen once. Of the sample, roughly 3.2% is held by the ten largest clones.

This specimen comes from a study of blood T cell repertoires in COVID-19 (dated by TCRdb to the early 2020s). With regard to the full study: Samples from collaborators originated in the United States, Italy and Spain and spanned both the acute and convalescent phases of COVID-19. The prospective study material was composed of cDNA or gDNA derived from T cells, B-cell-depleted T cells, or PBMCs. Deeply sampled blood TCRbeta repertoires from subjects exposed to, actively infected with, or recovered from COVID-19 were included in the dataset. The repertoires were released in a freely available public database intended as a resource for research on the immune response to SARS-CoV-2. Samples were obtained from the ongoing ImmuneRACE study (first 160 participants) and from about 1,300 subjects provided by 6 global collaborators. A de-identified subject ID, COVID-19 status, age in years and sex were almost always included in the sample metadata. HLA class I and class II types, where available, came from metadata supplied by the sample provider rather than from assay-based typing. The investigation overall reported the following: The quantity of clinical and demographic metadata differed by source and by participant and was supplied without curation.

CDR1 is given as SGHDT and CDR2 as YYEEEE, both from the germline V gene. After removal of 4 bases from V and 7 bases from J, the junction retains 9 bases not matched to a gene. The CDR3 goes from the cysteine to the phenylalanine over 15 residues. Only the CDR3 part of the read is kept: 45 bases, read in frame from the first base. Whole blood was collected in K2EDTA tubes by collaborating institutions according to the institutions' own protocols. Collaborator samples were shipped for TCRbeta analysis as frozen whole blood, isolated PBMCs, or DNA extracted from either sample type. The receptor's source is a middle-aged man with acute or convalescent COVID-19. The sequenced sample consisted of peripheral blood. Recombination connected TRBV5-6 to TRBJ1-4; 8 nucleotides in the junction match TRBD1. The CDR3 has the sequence CASSIGAGGGEKLFF. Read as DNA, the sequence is TGTGCCAGCAGCATTGGGGCAGGGGGCGGTGAAAAACTGTTTTTT.